This T cell receptor beta chain derives from a study of T cells in Graves' hyperthyroidism and ophthalmopathy. Study overall: Blood was drawn when the patient was first diagnosed and still untreated. Notes on the study in general: The model forecast ophthalmopathy, anticipating it by a median about six months before onset.

Pregnant or lactating patients were excluded, as were those with uncontrolled infection or other autoimmune disease. In its sample, this clonotype was seen many times. The antigen is undetermined. The germline V and J ends were trimmed by 0 bases and 2 bases, with 11 bases remaining between them. The germline V gene has CDR1 MNHNS and CDR2 SASEGT. There are 16 residues in the CDR3. Amplification targeted TCR beta CDR3 regions from RNA transcripts. TCR CDR3 regions were first amplified by RT-PCR with HTBI primers. TCRdb passed the multiplex PCR reads through MiXCR, listing each CDR3 protein once. The sample includes 300,000 to 500,000 distinct CDR3 sequences, 11% to 15% seen only once; the top ten take around 28%.

The receptor's source is a man between 45 and 60 years old with Graves' ophthalmopathy. This rearrangement joins TRBV6-1 to TRBJ2-1; maybe TRBD2 (6 bases). The sample comprised blood. This CDR3 is CASSEAAAGAYNEQFF. The CDR3 region has the DNA TGTGCCAGCAGTGAAGCTGCAGCGGGCGCCTACAATGAGCAGTTCTTC.